This TCR beta chain originates from a study of CD8 T cells in ankylosing spondylitis. Study-wide results and limits: Made up of roughly 8 highly homologous variants, a TCR beta motif appeared characteristic of ankylosing spondylitis blood.

Turning to this clonotype: Its antigen is still unknown.

TCRdb called the 5' RACE reads again in MiXCR, with one record for every CDR3 protein. The data contain some 840,000 distinct CDR3 sequences, about an eighth of them singletons. J lost 1 base, V lost 6 bases, and 8 bases had no gene match. CDR3 length: 15 amino acids. This TCR was recovered from a male donor with ankylosing spondylitis. The J gene is TRBJ2-5, the V gene TRBV12-3 or TRBV12-4, with TRBD2 matching 7 bases. Sequenced input: blood, either unsorted or a sorted T cell fraction (not recorded which). CDR3 bases: TGTGCCAGCAGATCAGGGAGGGACTTCCAAGAGACCCAGTACTTC. This gives the protein CASRSGRDFQETQYF.